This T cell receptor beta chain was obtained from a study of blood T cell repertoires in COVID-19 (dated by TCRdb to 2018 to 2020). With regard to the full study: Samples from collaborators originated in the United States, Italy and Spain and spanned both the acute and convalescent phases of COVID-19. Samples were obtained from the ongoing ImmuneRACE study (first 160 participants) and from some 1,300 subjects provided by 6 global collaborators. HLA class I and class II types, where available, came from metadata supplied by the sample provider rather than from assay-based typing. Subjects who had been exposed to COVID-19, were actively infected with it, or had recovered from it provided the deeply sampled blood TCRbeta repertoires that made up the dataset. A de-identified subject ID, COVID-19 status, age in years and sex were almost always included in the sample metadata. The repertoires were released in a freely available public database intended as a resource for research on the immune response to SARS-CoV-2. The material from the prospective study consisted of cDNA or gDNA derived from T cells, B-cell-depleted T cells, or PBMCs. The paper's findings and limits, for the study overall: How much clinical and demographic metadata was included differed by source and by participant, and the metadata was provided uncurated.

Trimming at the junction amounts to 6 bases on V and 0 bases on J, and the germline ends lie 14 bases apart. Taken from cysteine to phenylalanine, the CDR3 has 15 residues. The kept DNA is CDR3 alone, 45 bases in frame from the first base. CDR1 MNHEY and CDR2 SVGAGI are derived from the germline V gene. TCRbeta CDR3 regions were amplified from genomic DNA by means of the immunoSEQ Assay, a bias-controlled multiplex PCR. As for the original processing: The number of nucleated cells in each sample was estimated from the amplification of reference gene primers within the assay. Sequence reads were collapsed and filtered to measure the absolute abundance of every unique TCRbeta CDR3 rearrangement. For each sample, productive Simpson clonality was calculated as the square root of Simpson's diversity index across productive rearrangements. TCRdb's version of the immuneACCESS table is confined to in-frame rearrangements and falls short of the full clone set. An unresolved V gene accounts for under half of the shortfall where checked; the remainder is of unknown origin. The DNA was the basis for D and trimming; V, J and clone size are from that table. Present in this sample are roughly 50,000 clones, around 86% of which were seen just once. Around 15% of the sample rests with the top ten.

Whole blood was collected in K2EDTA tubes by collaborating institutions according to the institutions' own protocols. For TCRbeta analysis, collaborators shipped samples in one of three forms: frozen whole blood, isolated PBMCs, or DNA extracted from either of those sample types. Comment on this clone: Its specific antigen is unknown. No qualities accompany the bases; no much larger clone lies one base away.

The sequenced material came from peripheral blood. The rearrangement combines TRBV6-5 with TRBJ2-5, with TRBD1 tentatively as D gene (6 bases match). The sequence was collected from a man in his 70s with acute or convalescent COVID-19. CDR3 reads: CASSGTGLYQETQYF. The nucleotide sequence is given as TGTGCCAGCAGCGGAACAGGGTTGTACCAAGAGACCCAGTACTTC.